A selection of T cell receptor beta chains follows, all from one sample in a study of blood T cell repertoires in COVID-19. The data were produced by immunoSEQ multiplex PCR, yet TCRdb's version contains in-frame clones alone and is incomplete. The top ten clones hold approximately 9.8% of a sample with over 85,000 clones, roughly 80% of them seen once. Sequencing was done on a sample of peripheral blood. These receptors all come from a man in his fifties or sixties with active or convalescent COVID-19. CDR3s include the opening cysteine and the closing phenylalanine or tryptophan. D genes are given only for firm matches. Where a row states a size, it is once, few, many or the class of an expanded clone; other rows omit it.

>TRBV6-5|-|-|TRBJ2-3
CASSRDSTDTQYF
TGTGCCAGCTCCCGGGACTCCACAGATACGCAGTATTTT
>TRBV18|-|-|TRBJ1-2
CASSASEGYGYTF
TGTGCCAGCTCCGCCAGCGAGGGATATGGCTACACCTTC
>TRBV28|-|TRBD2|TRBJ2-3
CASSPGLAGLLSTDTQYF
TGTGCCAGCAGTCCGGGACTAGCGGGACTTTTGAGCACAGATACGCAGTATTTT
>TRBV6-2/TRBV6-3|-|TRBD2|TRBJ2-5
CASSTRLAEYQETQYF
TGTGCCAGCAGTACACGACTAGCGGAGTACCAAGAGACCCAGTACTTC
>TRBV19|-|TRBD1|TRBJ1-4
CASRAGGTNEKLFF
TGTGCCAGTAGGGCAGGGGGAACTAATGAAAAACTGTTTTTT
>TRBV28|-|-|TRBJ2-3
CASSSPVLGGGVPDTQYF
TGTGCCAGCAGTTCTCCCGTTCTAGGGGGAGGGGTTCCAGATACGCAGTATTTT
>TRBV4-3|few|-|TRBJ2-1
CASSQGGTYNEQFF
TGCGCCAGCAGCCAAGGAGGCACCTACAATGAGCAGTTCTTC
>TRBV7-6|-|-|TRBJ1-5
CASSLDRGRGFNQPQHF
TGTGCCAGCAGCTTAGATCGGGGGAGGGGCTTCAATCAGCCCCAGCATTTT
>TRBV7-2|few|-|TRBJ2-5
CASSLGGSQKTQYF
TGTGCCAGCAGCTTAGGCGGTTCCCAAAAGACCCAGTACTTC
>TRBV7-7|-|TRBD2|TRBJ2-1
CASSPVPGLAGGRDEQFF
TGTGCTAGCAGCCCCGTCCCGGGACTAGCGGGAGGGCGGGATGAGCAGTTCTTC
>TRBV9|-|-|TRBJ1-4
CASSMTGGNEKLFF
TGTGCCAGCAGCATGACAGGCGGCAATGAAAAACTGTTTTTT
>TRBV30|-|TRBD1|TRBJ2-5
CAWSRGGVETQYF
TGTGCCTGGAGTCGAGGGGGCGTGGAGACCCAGTACTTC
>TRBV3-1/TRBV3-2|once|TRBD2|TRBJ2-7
CASSLSGGNYEQYF
TGTGCCAGCAGCCTCAGCGGGGGGAACTACGAGCAGTACTTC
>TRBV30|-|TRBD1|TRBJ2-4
CAWSVDRGFSLAKNIQYF
TGTGCCTGGAGTGTAGACAGGGGTTTTTCCCTAGCCAAAAACATTCAGTACTTC
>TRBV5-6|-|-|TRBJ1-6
CASSSGINSPLHF
TGTGCCAGCAGTTCAGGGATTAATTCACCCCTCCACTTT
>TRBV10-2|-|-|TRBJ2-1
CASRGAEVWNEQFF
TGCGCCAGCAGGGGGGCGGAAGTGTGGAATGAGCAGTTCTTC
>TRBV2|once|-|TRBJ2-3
CASNPQAGLVDTQYF
TGTGCCAGCAATCCCCAGGCAGGGCTGGTAGATACGCAGTATTTT
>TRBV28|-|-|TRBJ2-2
CASSFGGGGTGELFF
TGTGCCAGCAGTTTTGGGGGGGGCGGCACCGGGGAGCTGTTTTTT
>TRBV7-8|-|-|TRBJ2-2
CASSLDRRNTGELFF
TGTGCCAGCAGCTTAGACAGGAGGAACACCGGGGAGCTGTTTTTT
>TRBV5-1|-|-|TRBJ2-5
CASSPEGAGETQYF
TGCGCCAGCAGCCCGGAGGGGGCCGGGGAGACCCAGTACTTC
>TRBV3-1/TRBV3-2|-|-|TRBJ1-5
CASSAQGLPNQPQHF
TGTGCCAGCAGCGCACAGGGTCTACCCAATCAGCCCCAGCATTTT
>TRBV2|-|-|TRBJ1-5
CAGGLTRGNQPQHF
TGTGCCGGGGGACTCACCCGAGGCAATCAGCCCCAGCATTTT
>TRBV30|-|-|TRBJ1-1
CAWSPYPEAFF
TGTGCCTGGAGTCCCTACCCTGAAGCTTTCTTT
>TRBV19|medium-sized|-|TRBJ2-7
CASKGTGSYEQYF
TGTGCCAGTAAGGGGACTGGCTCCTACGAGCAGTACTTC
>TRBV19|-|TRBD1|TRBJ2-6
CASTDRGGTGANVLTF
TGTGCCAGTACCGACAGGGGAGGAACTGGGGCCAACGTCCTGACTTTC
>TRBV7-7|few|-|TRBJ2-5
CASAKGGSGTIGETQYF
TGTGCCAGCGCCAAGGGGGGATCCGGGACTATAGGAGAGACCCAGTACTTC
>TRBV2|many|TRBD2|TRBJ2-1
CASSDLAGEYNEQFF
TGTGCCAGCAGTGATCTAGCGGGAGAGTACAATGAGCAGTTCTTC
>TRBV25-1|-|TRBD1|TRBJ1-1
CASSVQGLTEAFF
TGTGCCAGCAGTGTACAGGGGTTGACTGAAGCTTTCTTT